Reported below is one T cell receptor (beta chain). The antigen remains undetermined. This CDR3 contains 15 residues. The ends were cut back, 7 bases at V and 0 bases at J, with 15 bases in the middle. CDR1 and CDR2 from the germline V gene are SEHNR and FQNEAQ (reference sequence). The data derive from a study of T cells in localized non-small cell lung cancer. Whole-study findings and limits: Across samples, adjacent lung featured a median approximately 56 of the top 100 tumor clones. Measurement of T cell clonality placed uninvolved adjacent lung highest, above the level in tumor.

Produced via immunoSEQ multiplex PCR; TCRdb's table is partial and in-frame only. This table holds roughly 39,000 clones, around 90% found once. The sequencing here drew on peripheral blood, taken before any cancer treatment. The V call is TRBV7-9, the J call TRBJ1-2, with D perhaps matching TRBD1 (5 bases). The receptor was derived from a man aged 18 to 50 with stage I lung adenocarcinoma. The CDR3 sequence is CASTLPQGSNYGYTF. The CDR3 DNA reads TGTGCCAGCACCCTACCGCAGGGTTCTAACTATGGCTACACCTTC.